The 20 T cell receptor beta chains in this list originate from one sample, sequenced in a study of breast tumors, draining lymph nodes, adjacent tissues. Breast cancer patients provided tissue from their axillary draining lymph nodes. TCRdb used MiXCR to reprocess the multiplex PCR reads, holding one entry per CDR3 protein. Of approximately 130,000 distinct CDR3 sequences in the sample, 21% were seen once. Sequenced sample: axillary lymph node tissue. The receptors stem from a female donor with breast cancer. Some clones in this sample may be carry-over from other donors' samples.

This clonotype was detected ten times or more. V and J are TRBV3-1 and TRBJ1-5; a possible D gene is TRBD1 (5 bases). This CDR3 spans 13 amino acids. Germline CDR1 reads LGHDT; CDR2 reads YNNKEL (reference sequence). Trimming shortened V by 1 base and J by 7 bases, and 8 bases separated the two germline ends. This CDR3 is CASSQGGDQPQHF. The CDR3, as DNA: TGTGCCAGCAGCCAAGGAGGGGACCAGCCCCAGCATTTT.

This clonotype was seen many times. The chain links TRBV7-9 to TRBJ1-4, with D tentatively TRBD1 (6 bases). This CDR3 contains 15 residues. Germline lookup yields CDR1 SEHNR and CDR2 FQNEAQ (reference sequence). Trimming cost V 5 bases and J 0 bases, with 10 bases left between them. In DNA, the CDR3 is TGTGCCAGCAGCAAAGGACAGACAACTAATGAAAAACTGTTTTTT. Translation: CASSKGQTTNEKLFF.

In regard to this clonotype: A much larger clone is a single base away; this may be a read error. The V and J genes are TRBV12-3 or TRBV12-4 and TRBJ2-1; no clear D gene. V was pared by 5 bases and J by 6 bases, with 11 bases between. The CDR3 is 13 amino acids. The CDR3 region has the DNA TGTGCCAGCAGTACTGTCGGCCTCAATGAGCAGTTCTTC. Its translation: CASSTVGLNEQFF.

This clonotype showed up many times. The V call is TRBV15, the J call TRBJ1-4, with D hard to call. Trimming removed 2 bases at V and 7 bases at J, with 5 bases between. The CDR3 spans 12 residues. CDR1 and CDR2 from the germline V gene are LNHNV and YYDKDF (reference sequence). The CDR3 DNA reads TGTGCCACCAGCAGAAAAGGTGAAAAACTGTTTTTT. This codes for CATSRKGEKLFF. The variable domain in full, completed from reference TRBV15 and TRBJ1-4, reads DAMVIQNPRYQVTQFGKPVTLSCSQTLNHNVMYWYQQKSSQAPKLLFHYYDKDFNNEADTPDNFQSRRPNTSFCFLDIRSPGLGDTAMYLCATSRKGEKLFFGSGTQLSVL.

This clonotype appeared many times. V usage is TRBV5-1 and J usage is TRBJ2-5; 9 nucleotides match TRBD2. Trimming cost V 4 bases and J 4 bases; bases outside gene matches: 5. This CDR3 has 14 amino acids. Germline V lookup: CDR1 SGHRS, CDR2 YFSETQ. The CDR3 region has the DNA TGCGCCAGCAGCCCCGGGACTAGCTTAGAGACCCAGTACTTC. This gives the protein CASSPGTSLETQYF. The entire variable domain, with the rest obtained from reference TRBV5-1 and TRBJ2-5, is as follows: KAGVTQTPRYLIKTRGQQVTLSCSPISGHRSVSWYQQTPGQGLQFLFEYFSETQRNKGNFPGRFSGRQFSNSRSEMNVSTLELGDSALYLCASSPGTSLETQYFGPGTRLLVL.

The chain employs TRBV29-1 and TRBJ1-1; D perhaps matches TRBD1 (5 bases). Germline lookup yields CDR1 SQVTM and CDR2 ANQGSEA. This CDR3 has 12 amino acids. V was pared by 6 bases and J by 1 base, with 9 bases between. The CDR3 DNA reads TGCAGCGTACACAGGTGGAACACTGAAGCTTTCTTT. Translated, it gives CSVHRWNTEAFF.

This chain links TRBV28 with TRBJ1-2, with TRBD1 matching over 10 bases. V was clipped by 5 bases and J by 3 bases; unmatched bases: 6. Germline V gene lookup returns CDR1 MDHEN and CDR2 SYDVKM. The CDR3 sequence is 15 residues long. This chain's CDR3 is CASSGRDRGHYGYTF. The CDR3 DNA is TGTGCCAGCAGTGGCCGGGACAGGGGTCACTATGGCTACACCTTC.

In its sample, this clonotype was seen many times. The chain links TRBV12-3 or TRBV12-4 to TRBJ1-6; 8 bases align to TRBD1. The V segment lost 6 bases and the J segment 6 bases; nucleotides outside the gene matches: 13. CDR3 length equals 17 residues. The CDR3 loop reads CASSTGFGQGGNSPLHF. The CDR3, as DNA: TGTGCCAGCAGCACCGGCTTTGGACAGGGAGGTAATTCACCCCTCCACTTT.

The sample holds many counts of this clonotype. The V and J genes are TRBV6-6 and TRBJ2-1; maybe TRBD2 (5 bases). Per the germline V gene, CDR1 is MNHNY and CDR2 is SVGAGI (reference sequence). The V end lost 6 bases, the J end lost 3 bases, and 12 bases lay between the germline ends. The CDR3 runs 14 residues. The CDR3 reads CASRASGSYNEQFF. Here the CDR3 DNA reads TGTGCCAGCAGGGCCTCGGGAAGCTACAATGAGCAGTTCTTC.

This clonotype was counted at least ten times. The gene calls are TRBV12-3 or TRBV12-4 and TRBJ2-1; perhaps TRBD2 as D (7 bases). The ends were cut back, 3 bases at V and 9 bases at J, with 12 bases in the middle. The CDR3 sequence is 13 residues long. CDR3 DNA: TGTGCCAGCAGTTTGGGGGGGCATGGTGAGCAGTTCTTC. The encoded protein is CASSLGGHGEQFF.

On this clonotype itself: This may be a read error: a much more frequent sequence differs by one nucleotide. The rearrangement links TRBV19 to TRBJ2-7; the D gene could be TRBD1 or TRBD2 (5 bases each). This CDR3 contains 15 residues. V lost 6 bases to trimming and J lost 5 bases, with 20 bases between them. Germline V gene sequence: CDR1 LNHDA, CDR2 SQIVND (reference sequence). For the CDR3, the DNA is TGTGCCAGTAGCCCTAGGGGCCTGGGGGAGCACGAGCAGTACTTC. This translates into CASSPRGLGEHEQYF.

The chain couples TRBV5-4 to TRBJ1-1; D possibly corresponds to TRBD1 (5 bases). This CDR3 region has 12 residues. CDR1 is SGHNT, CDR2 YYREEE, per germline (reference sequence). Trimming took 4 bases from V and 7 from J, leaving 11 bases between them. CDR3 DNA: TGTGCCAGCAGCCTTACAGGTTTTGAAGCTTTCTTT. This gives the protein CASSLTGFEAFF. Combining the CDR3 with reference TRBV5-4 and TRBJ1-1 gives the whole variable domain ETGVTQSPTHLIKTRGQQVTLRCSSQSGHNTVSWYQQALGQGPQFIFQYYREEENGRGNFPPRFSGLQFPNYSSELNVNALELDDSALYLCASSLTGFEAFFGQGTRLTVV.

Comments on this clonotype: A clone one base away is much larger, so this may be a read error. The rearrangement uses TRBV6-2 or TRBV6-3 and TRBJ2-3, with 11 nucleotides matching TRBD2. The germline V gene encodes CDR1 MNHEY and CDR2 SVGEGT. V shed 6 bases and J 4 bases; nucleotides not matched to a gene: 3. The CDR3 extends over 14 amino acids. CDR3 sequence: CASRRSGRADTQYF. The CDR3 DNA sequence: TGTGCCAGCAGGCGTAGCGGGAGGGCAGATACGCAGTATTTT.

To note about this clonotype: A read error may be the cause here, since a much bigger clone is one base away. This chain uses TRBV2 with TRBJ1-2; TRBD1 might be the D (6 bases). The germline gives CDR1 SNHLY, CDR2 FYNNEI. The CDR3 length is 13 residues. The CDR3 loop reads CASGVETGFGHTF. The CDR3 DNA follows: TGTGCCAGCGGAGTAGAGACAGGTTTTGGCCACACCTTC.

This clonotype occurred many times. The gene calls are TRBV7-2 and TRBJ2-7, with D possibly matching TRBD1 (6 bases). This CDR3 spans 16 amino acids. V was shortened by 2 bases and J by 1 base, with 15 bases between the two germline ends. Germline V CDR1 and CDR2: SGHTA, FQGNSA. CDR3 protein: CASSLQDRPSSYEQYF. The CDR3 coding sequence is TGTGCCAGCAGCTTACAAGACAGGCCTTCTTCCTACGAGCAGTACTTC.

This clonotype was found many times. The gene calls are TRBV7-8 and TRBJ2-5; D not resolved. The CDR3 consists of 14 residues. Germline CDR1 SGHVS, CDR2 FQNEAQ. V lost 0 bases, J lost 5 bases, and 10 bases lay in between. CDR3 protein: CASSLAGLGETQYF. The CDR3 DNA sequence: TGTGCCAGCAGCTTAGCCGGGTTAGGGGAGACCCAGTACTTC.

This clonotype has a count of ten or more. The chain employs TRBV5-5 and TRBJ2-7, with a tentative D call TRBD2 (5 bases). Per the germline V gene, CDR1 is SGHKS and CDR2 is YYEKEE (reference sequence). Trimming took off 2 bases at V and 3 bases at J, with 9 bases between the two ends. The CDR3 is 13 residues long. The DNA for the CDR3 is TGTGCCAGCAGCTTCGGGATCGGCTACGAGCAGTACTTC. Translating gives CASSFGIGYEQYF.

The chain carries TRBV2 and TRBJ2-2; D might be TRBD1 (8 bases). This CDR3 region has 22 residues. Germline assignment: CDR1 SNHLY and CDR2 FYNNEI. The germline V and J ends were trimmed by 6 bases and 4 bases, with 36 bases remaining between them. CDR3 DNA: TGTGCCAGCAGCACTCAACTTGGACAGGGTTTGGGGGGGATCCTGGGCACCGGGGAGCTGTTTTTT. Amino acid sequence: CASSTQLGQGLGGILGTGELFF.

In its sample, this clonotype was seen many times. The V call is TRBV20-1, the J call TRBJ2-7; 8 bases match TRBD2. Germline V gene sequence: CDR1 DFQATT, CDR2 SNEGSKA (reference sequence). J lost 1 base, V lost 2 bases, and 7 bases had no gene match. The CDR3 loop spans 15 amino acids. The DNA of the CDR3 is TGCAGTGCTAGAAGCACTAGCGGAACGTCCTACGAGCAGTACTTC. This codes for CSARSTSGTSYEQYF.

This clonotype was observed many times. The V call is TRBV27, the J call TRBJ2-7; no reliable D call. The V end lost 9 bases, the J end lost 4 bases, and 16 bases lay between the germline ends. The germline V gene has CDR1 MNHEY and CDR2 SMNVEV (reference sequence). The CDR3 spans 13 residues. CDR3 protein: CASLSPLRYEQYF. As DNA, the CDR3 is TGTGCCAGTTTGTCCCCATTAAGGTACGAGCAGTACTTC.